This TCR beta chain was identified in a study of low-dose radiotherapy and immunotherapy resistance in tumors (dated by TCRdb to between 2021 and 2024). With regard to the full study: Patients in Cohort 1 were given 0.5 Gy per fraction every 2 weeks, and the prescribed total PTV dose was 6.5 Gy. Cohort 2 received 1 Gy per fraction every two weeks, with a total of 13 Gy over 26 weeks. Patients were given nivolumab as a 240 mg flat dose every two weeks and ipilimumab at 1 mg/kg every six weeks, with both drugs delivered intravenously. Intravenous cyclophosphamide at 200 mg/m2 was administered every two weeks, one day ahead of each radiation and immunotherapy administration. Aspirin 300 mg was taken orally once daily by patients for four cycles, starting on cycle 1 day 1. The trial did not randomize participants into treatment groups. Eight patients were included in the translational analysis: three from the first dose cohort and the first five from the second dose cohort.

Points on this clonotype: No antigen is known for it. No clone much larger than this one lies a single base away; base qualities are absent.

The run used an Illumina HiSeq 2500. To make first-strand cDNA, Superscript III was used along with a set of TRAV- and TRBV-specific primers so that both the TCRalpha and TCRbeta chains were covered. TCRs were amplified with Phusion for 20 to 25 PCR cycles, with a constant-region primer paired with the adapter attached to the V primers. The isolated mRNA was amplified using the MessageAmp II aRNA Amplification Kit, with in vitro transcription performed for about 15 hours at 37 degrees C. mRNA for TCR sequencing was isolated with the Dynabeads mRNA DIRECT Purification Kit. Indexed Illumina adapters were added in a second Phusion PCR of 25 cycles, after which AMPure XP beads were used to purify the products. The study's processing was this. Custom Perl scripts were used to pool TCR sequences that encoded the same protein, to remove out-of-frame sequences, and to calculate the abundance of each clonotype. TCR sequences supported by only a single read were excluded from analysis. Shannon entropy, Gini index, clonality, richness, and the frequency of TCRs shared between repertoires were included as repertoire metrics. TCRdb reanalyzed the raw reads on its own, using fastp at Q25 for trimming and MiXCR for clone calling, and kept in-frame beta chains. Duplicate CDR3 protein sequences are folded into a single record with the most common DNA and genes. TCRdb's processing, not the authors' own work, is the source of the V and J calls. This sample is represented by tens of thousands of distinct CDR3 sequences; around a third of them were singletons. The top ten clonotypes cover 3.7% of the sample.

CDR1 MDHEN and CDR2 SYDVKM are derived from the germline V gene. The CDR3 measures 15 amino acids from cysteine to phenylalanine. The only DNA kept is the CDR3, 45 bases in frame from the first base. V is clipped by 6 bases and J by 4 bases, and the sequence between their germline boundaries is 16 bases long. The sample's time point label is to be understood as: before trial treatment. The donors took part in RACIN, a single-arm, phase I, dose-escalation trial that combined nivolumab, ipilimumab, aspirin, low-dose cyclophosphamide and low-dose radiotherapy. To be eligible, a patient needed to have an advanced solid tumor that was TIL-negative.

The V and J genes are TRBV28 and TRBJ2-1; 7 matching bases give a weak D call of TRBD2. The sequence came from a male donor with gallbladder cancer. This sample comprised PBMCs, obtained before treatment. The CDR3 is CASRRSGTPYNEQFF. The DNA is as follows: TGTGCCAGCAGGCGAAGCGGGACACCTTACAATGAGCAGTTCTTC. The entire variable domain, with the stretches around the CDR3 drawn from the reference TRBV28 and TRBJ2-1 proteins, is DVKVTQSSRYLVKRTGEKVFLECVQDMDHENMFWYRQDPGLGLRLIYFSYDVKMKEKGDIPEGYSVSREKKERFSLILESASTNQTSMYLCASRRSGTPYNEQFFGPGTRLTVL.